This TCR beta chain was retrieved from a study of shared clonotypes between healthy human individuals. J was trimmed by 4 bases and V by 0 bases; bases with no gene match: 3. Germline lookup yields CDR1 MGHRA and CDR2 YSYEKL. The CDR3 totals 17 residues. Sequencing was at deep level. TCRdb keeps only in-frame clones here, not all; method: immunoSEQ multiplex PCR. The profile shows under 1,900,000 clones, approximately 98.5% of them singletons. Broader study findings: Rarefaction curves obtained for sorted subsets showed sequencing incomplete despite large depth.

As concerns this clone: Its target is unknown.

The clonotype comes from a man under 40 in good health. Sequenced input: naive CD4+ T cells sorted from blood. The sample's subset: CD45RA+ positively selected. The rearrangement links TRBV4-1 to TRBJ2-3; 14 bases agree with TRBD2. The CDR3 loop reads CASSQERLAGGPDTQYF. CDR3 bases: TGCGCCAGCAGCCAAGAGAGACTAGCGGGAGGGCCAGATACGCAGTATTTT.